This passage covers 25 T cell receptor beta chains from one sample sequenced in a study of cytomegalovirus exposure and HLA in healthy donors. Primers: 60 Vbeta forward and 13 Jbeta reverse. Libraries were prepared by immunoSEQ multiplex PCR; TCRdb keeps only in-frame clonotypes and omits some of them. The sample lists about 170,000 clones, 65% to 75% occurring once. Source material: PBMCs. The receptors here all came from a girl aged 5 to 17 in good health and CMV-seronegative.

A few counts support this clone. The CDR3 protein is CASSGGRGVADTQYF. The CDR3 DNA reads as TGTGCCAGCAGTGGTGGGAGGGGAGTCGCAGATACGCAGTATTTT. The V call is TRBV27, the J call TRBJ2-3; 7 nucleotides line up with TRBD2. V dropped 5 bases and J dropped 4; count of bases not matched to a gene: 9. Germline V CDR1 and CDR2: MNHEY, SMNVEV (reference sequence). CDR3 length: 15 amino acids.

J is TRBJ2-3 and V is TRBV7-3; 8 bases line up with TRBD2. Germline V gene sequence: CDR1 SGHTA, CDR2 FQGTGA. The CDR3 runs to 13 residues. V lost 8 bases, J lost 4 bases, and 5 bases stayed unmatched. The CDR3 spells CASAGGAADTQYF. CDR3 bases: TGTGCCAGCGCCGGGGGGGCGGCAGATACGCAGTATTTT.

This clone was seen more than once but under ten times. The chain has TRBV5-5 and TRBJ2-5; a possible D gene is TRBD2 (6 bases). CDR1 is SGHKS and CDR2 is YYEKEE in the germline V gene (reference sequence). Trimming removed 3 bases from V and 2 bases from J, with 20 bases in between. The CDR3 extends over 17 amino acids. CDR3 sequence reads: CASSWTSLKGGQETQYF. For the CDR3, the DNA is TGTGCCAGCAGCTGGACCTCGTTAAAGGGAGGTCAAGAGACCCAGTACTTC.

The chain carries TRBV30 and TRBJ2-7; unclear D gene. The CDR3 runs to 14 residues. Germline V gene data show CDR1 as GTSNPN and CDR2 as SVGIG (reference sequence). V gave up 3 bases and J gave up 0 bases, with 12 bases separating them. CDR3 loop: CAWSTGPSSYEQYF. DNA of the CDR3: TGTGCCTGGAGCACGGGTCCGAGCTCCTACGAGCAGTACTTC.

The chain links TRBV7-2 to TRBJ2-3, with a possible D match to TRBD1 (5 bases). Germline V gene sequence: CDR1 SGHTA, CDR2 FQGNSA. This CDR3 region has 11 residues. V was clipped by 4 bases and J by 10 bases, with 9 bases between them. The CDR3 region has the DNA TGTGCCAGCAGCTCCATAGGGGCGCAGTATTTT. It codes for CASSSIGAQYF. Full variable domain (rest looked up from reference TRBV7-2 and TRBJ2-3): GAGVSQSPSNKVTEKGKDVELRCDPISGHTALYWYRQSLGQGLEFLIYFQGNSAPDKSGLPSDRFSAERTGGSVSTLTIQRTQQEDSAVYLCASSSIGAQYFGPGTRLTVL.

The genes are TRBV5-1 and TRBJ2-1; maybe TRBD1 (6 bases). The V gene's germline CDR1 is SGHRS and CDR2 YFSETQ. V lost 4 bases to trimming and J lost 8 bases, with 16 bases between them. CDR3 length: 14 residues. CDR3 region: CASSITGIAYEQFF. CDR3 nucleotide sequence: TGCGCCAGCAGCATCACAGGGATTGCATATGAGCAGTTCTTC.

The chain couples TRBV5-1 to TRBJ2-2; no definite D call. CDR3 length: 12 amino acids. Germline values: CDR1 SGHRS, CDR2 YFSETQ. V lost 4 bases to trimming and J lost 6 bases, with 7 bases between them. CDR3 bases: TGCGCCAGCAGCCTAGTGTCCGGGGAGCTGTTTTTT. This translates into CASSLVSGELFF.

V gene TRBV5-4 combines with J gene TRBJ2-2, with 9 nucleotides matching TRBD2. CDR1 is SGHNT and CDR2 is YYREEE in the germline V gene (reference sequence). This CDR3 contains 16 residues. V lost 3 bases to trimming and J lost 4 bases; unmatched junction nucleotides: 7. The CDR3 DNA reads TGTGCCAGCAGCTCCGGGACTAGCCTATTCACCGGGGAGCTGTTTTTT. Translating gives CASSSGTSLFTGELFF.

The chain carries TRBV29-1 and TRBJ2-7; 8 bases agree with TRBD1. The CDR3 is 14 amino acids. In germline, CDR1 is SQVTM, CDR2 ANQGSEA. V dropped 5 bases and J dropped 1; count of bases not matched to a gene: 7. The CDR3 here is CSVSVQGVSYEQYF. Here the CDR3 DNA reads TGCAGCGTTTCGGTACAGGGGGTGTCCTACGAGCAGTACTTC.

The rearrangement joins TRBV12-5 to TRBJ1-1, with D perhaps matching TRBD1 (6 bases). The germline V gene encodes CDR1 LGHNT and CDR2 FRNRAP. The CDR3 runs to 13 residues. The V gene lost 4 bases and the J gene lost 6 bases, with 12 bases spanning the gap. The CDR3 nucleotides read TGTGCTAGTGGTTGGGCACAGGGCCCTGAAGCTTTCTTT. This gives the protein CASGWAQGPEAFF.

The chain employs TRBV5-4 and TRBJ1-2, with 9 bases fitting TRBD1. J was trimmed by 2 bases and V by 0 bases; bases with no gene match: 5. In germline, CDR1 is SGHNT, CDR2 YYREEE (reference sequence). CDR3 size: 16 residues. The CDR3 spells CASSLAPGTGNYGYTF. CDR3 in DNA: TGTGCCAGCAGCTTGGCCCCAGGGACAGGGAACTATGGCTACACCTTC.

For the CDR3, the DNA is TGTGCCAGCAGTTCGCGGGCCCCCTATAGCAATCAGCCCCAGCATTTT. Translated, it gives CASSSRAPYSNQPQHF. The rearrangement joins TRBV27 to TRBJ1-5; no definite D call. V lost 4 bases and J lost 0, with 13 bases in between. The CDR3 totals 16 residues. Germline CDR1 reads MNHEY; CDR2 reads SMNVEV (reference sequence).

A word on this clone: This same CDR3 is encoded by further DNA sequences in the sample. The rearrangement links TRBV30 to TRBJ2-7; a possible D gene is TRBD2 (6 bases). The length of the CDR3 is 12 residues. The V gene's germline CDR1 is GTSNPN and CDR2 SVGIG (reference sequence). The ends were cut back, 0 bases at V and 4 bases at J, with 7 bases in the middle. CDR3 loop: CAWSVGGYEQYF. The CDR3 nucleotides read TGTGCCTGGAGTGTAGGAGGGTACGAGCAGTACTTC.

This clone occurred once. V gene TRBV7-2 combines with J gene TRBJ2-5, with 9 bases lining up with TRBD2. The CDR3 extends over 15 amino acids. CDR1 and CDR2 (germline): SGHTA, FQGNSA. Germline trimming cut 2 bases from V and 5 bases from J; bases unmatched to any gene: 6. DNA of the CDR3: TGTGCCAGCAGCTTAAATAGCGGGGGATCGGAGACCCAGTACTTC. Its translation is CASSLNSGGSETQYF.

This clone showed up just once. The chain carries TRBV6-6 and TRBJ2-2; D remains ambiguous. This CDR3 region has 11 residues. From germline, CDR1 is MNHNY and CDR2 SVGAGI (reference sequence). Trimming took off 8 bases at V and 7 bases at J, with 8 bases between the two ends. The CDR3, as DNA: TGTGCCAGCGAAACGGGCGGGGAGCTGTTTTTT. Translation: CASETGGELFF.

V is TRBV29-1 and J is TRBJ1-2; 11 bases align to TRBD1. Germline assignment: CDR1 SQVTM and CDR2 ANQGSEA. V lost 3 bases and J lost 8; bases outside the gene matches: 5. This CDR3 is built from 13 residues. The CDR3 sequence: CSVEWTGGWGYTF. The CDR3 nucleotides are TGCAGCGTTGAGTGGACAGGGGGCTGGGGCTACACCTTC.

This chain connects TRBV27 to TRBJ2-5; no clear D gene. Germline V gives CDR1 MNHEY, CDR2 SMNVEV (reference sequence). V was clipped by 8 bases and J by 1 base, with 5 bases between them. There are 11 residues in the CDR3. In nucleotides, the CDR3 is TGTGCCAGCCCGTTCCAAGAGACCCAGTACTTC. Translation gives CASPFQETQYF.

This clone appeared once. The rearrangement joins TRBV5-1 to TRBJ1-1; tentatively, D is TRBD1 (5 bases). Germline lookup yields CDR1 SGHRS and CDR2 YFSETQ. There are 14 residues in the CDR3. The V gene lost 0 bases and the J gene lost 1 base, with 7 bases spanning the gap. CDR3 DNA: TGCGCCAGCAGCTTGGAAGGGGAGAACACTGAAGCTTTCTTT. Amino acid sequence: CASSLEGENTEAFF.

The V and J genes are TRBV7-6 and TRBJ2-5; weak D call: TRBD2 (6 bases). Trimming cost V 1 base and J 7 bases, with 10 bases left between them. Germline CDR1 reads SGHVS; CDR2 reads FNYEAQ. This CDR3 is built from 13 residues. The CDR3: CASSLETGGTQYF. The CDR3 DNA follows: TGTGCCAGCAGCTTAGAAACCGGGGGGACCCAGTACTTC.

CDR3 in DNA: TGTGCCACGTACCGGGGAGCGGCTTTCTTT. Its protein product is CATYRGAAFF. The chain uses TRBV25-1 and TRBJ1-1; D uncertain. The CDR3 is 10 residues long. Looked up from germline, CDR1 is MGHDK and CDR2 is SYGVNS. V gave up 10 bases and J gave up 11 bases, with 14 bases separating them.

The gene calls are TRBV6-6 and TRBJ1-1, with TRBD1 matching 10 bases. Germline values: CDR1 MNHNY, CDR2 SVGAGI (reference sequence). V gave up 6 bases and J gave up 4 bases; unmatched junction bases: 8. This CDR3 spans 15 amino acids. CDR3: CASSRIRDRGTEAFF. The DNA of the CDR3 is TGTGCCAGCAGCCGTATCCGGGACAGGGGCACTGAAGCTTTCTTT.

V gene TRBV29-1 combines with J gene TRBJ1-3; D gene unclear. Between the trimmed V and J ends, which lost 5 bases and 0 bases, there was a span of 8 bases. The CDR3 has 13 amino acids. Germline loops: CDR1 SQVTM, CDR2 ANQGSEA. DNA of the CDR3: TGCAGCGTTTCAAGCATCTCTGGAAACACCATATATTTT. This encodes CSVSSISGNTIYF.

V and J are TRBV25-1 and TRBJ1-4; D remains ambiguous. This CDR3 region has 15 residues. Between the trimmed V and J ends, which lost 7 bases and 7 bases, there was a span of 19 bases. Per germline, CDR1 MGHDK and CDR2 SYGVNS. The CDR3 nucleotides are TGTGCCAGCACGGCAGGTAGAGAAGGCCTTGAAAAACTGTTTTTT. The encoded protein is CASTAGREGLEKLFF.

This rearrangement joins TRBV5-4 to TRBJ1-3; 7 nucleotides align to TRBD1. The CDR3 has 15 residues. Germline V gives CDR1 SGHNT, CDR2 YYREEE (reference sequence). The V and J ends lost 0 bases and 2 bases, in that order; junction bases with no gene match: 2. The CDR3 DNA sequence: TGTGCCAGCAGCTTGGCTGGGACAGCTGGAAACACCATATATTTT. Translation gives CASSLAGTAGNTIYF.

This clone showed up just once. V is TRBV6-5 and J is TRBJ1-4; D unclear. The CDR3 length is 13 residues. Trimming took 0 bases from V and 4 from J, leaving 3 bases between them. The germline V gene encodes CDR1 MNHEY and CDR2 SVGAGI. CDR3 sequence reads: CASSYSYNEKLFF. The CDR3 nucleotides are TGTGCCAGCAGTTACTCTTATAATGAAAAACTGTTTTTT.